This is a list of T cell receptor beta chains from one sample in a study of technical replicates of blood from several donors. Method: immunoSEQ multiplex PCR; TCRdb's copy keeps in-frame clones and lacks some. The sample gives tens of thousands of clones, 94% of which show up once; approximately 0.42% is in the top ten. Material for sequencing was T cells isolated from PBMCs. The receptor set was obtained from a human donor in good health. Both conserved end residues are part of each CDR3. Fields, in order: CDR3 length, D gene, clone size, J gene, V gene, CDR3 DNA, CDR3 protein. D genes are given only for firm matches. Some rows mark clone size as missing; the rest say once, few, many or name a class of expanded clone.

15	TRBD2	NA	TRBJ2-3	TRBV7-2	TGTGCCAGCAGCTTAAGAGCGGGAGCCCCAGATACGCAGTATTTT	CASSLRAGAPDTQYF
14	NA	NA	TRBJ2-2	TRBV28	TGTGCCAGCATGGGACAGCGGGACACCGGGGAGCTGTTTTTT	CASMGQRDTGELFF
15	NA	NA	TRBJ2-7	TRBV10-3	TGTGCCATCAATGATCCGCGGGACGAAACCTACGAGCAGTACTTC	CAINDPRDETYEQYF
14	NA	NA	TRBJ1-1	TRBV27	TGTGCCAGCAGTCCTACAGAACTGAACACTGAAGCTTTCTTT	CASSPTELNTEAFF
16	NA	NA	TRBJ2-6	TRBV19	TGTGCCAGTAGTAAACAGGGCCCGTGGGGGGCCAACGTCCTGACTTTC	CASSKQGPWGANVLTF
12	NA	NA	TRBJ2-7	TRBV19	TGTGCCAGTAGTGCTAGCGCCTACGAGCAGTACTTC	CASSASAYEQYF
14	TRBD2	NA	TRBJ2-3	TRBV7-3	TGTGCCAGCAGCCCCGCAGCGGGAGGTCCTACGCAGTATTTT	CASSPAAGGPTQYF
16	TRBD1	NA	TRBJ2-5	TRBV19	TGTGCCAGTAGTCCGTACGGACAGGTCCAGGGAGAGACCCAGTACTTC	CASSPYGQVQGETQYF
15	NA	NA	TRBJ2-6	TRBV5-1	TGCGCCAGCATCCCGGGGGTCTCTGGGGCCAACGTCCTGACTTTC	CASIPGVSGANVLTF
12	TRBD1	NA	TRBJ1-2	TRBV19	TGTGCCAGTAGTTCAGGGGGCTATGGCTACACCTTC	CASSSGGYGYTF
14	NA	few	TRBJ1-2	TRBV14	TGTGCCAGCAGCCAAGATCACCCTCACTACGGCTACACCTTC	CASSQDHPHYGYTF